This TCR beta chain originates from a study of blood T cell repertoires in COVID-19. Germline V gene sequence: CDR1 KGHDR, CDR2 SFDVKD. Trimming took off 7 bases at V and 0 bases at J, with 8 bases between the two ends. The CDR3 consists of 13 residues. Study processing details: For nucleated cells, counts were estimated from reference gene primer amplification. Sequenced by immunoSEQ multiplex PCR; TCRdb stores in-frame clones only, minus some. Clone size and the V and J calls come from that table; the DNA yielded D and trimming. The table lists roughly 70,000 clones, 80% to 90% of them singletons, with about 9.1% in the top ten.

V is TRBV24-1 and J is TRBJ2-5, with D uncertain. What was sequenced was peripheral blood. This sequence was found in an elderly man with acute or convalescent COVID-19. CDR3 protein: CATSTQYQETQYF. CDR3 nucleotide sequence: TGTGCCACCAGCACCCAGTACCAAGAGACCCAGTACTTC.